This T cell receptor beta chain appears in the sequencing data of a study of T cell responses to AZD1222 COVID-19 vaccine. Study-level points and caveats: Variant regions that are unmutated are reportedly the target of nearly half of spike-specific TCRs. Once two AZD1222 doses were given, Spike-specific TCR breadth and depth went up.

The repertoire was sequenced with immunoSEQ multiplex PCR; TCRdb's copy has only in-frame clones and lacks some. The data hold 150,000 to 180,000 clones, with 70% to 90% observed a single time. The CDR3 totals 13 residues. Germline assignment: CDR1 LNHDA and CDR2 SQIVND (reference sequence). V shed 6 bases, J shed 6 bases, and the junction held 2 bases outside the gene matches. Points on this clone: What it binds is unknown.

The gene calls are TRBV19 and TRBJ2-1; 10 bases line up with TRBD2. The TCR originated in an adult in good health. Material: peripheral blood, obtained on day 0 of MenACWY control vaccination. The CDR3 is CASRLAGVNEQFF. The DNA of the CDR3 is TGTGCCAGTAGGCTAGCGGGAGTCAATGAGCAGTTCTTC.